This paragraph covers one T cell receptor (beta chain) sequence. At one end, the junction sequence differs from germline, possibly due to a read error. This sample was included in a study of CD8 T cells in Susac syndrome. Per the germline V gene, CDR1 is SNHLY and CDR2 is FYNNEI. The CDR3 runs to 17 residues. The RNA input was about 0.5 to 1 ug, and it was reverse transcribed with random hexamers. TCR beta CDR3 was amplified by immunoSEQ covering 54 Vbeta and 13 Jbeta. TCRdb recomputed calls from the immunoSEQ multiplex PCR reads with MiXCR, one row per CDR3 protein. The table records about 210,000 distinct CDR3 sequences, around 96% of them present only once. Sequencing of TCR beta was performed on blood CD8+ T cells and on blood CD4+ T cells. Multiple sclerosis controls were treatment-naive patients with stable or active relapsing-remitting disease. TEMRA cells were FACS-enriched, and CD8+ and CD4+ T cells were isolated negatively.

The receptor comes from a human donor with multiple sclerosis. This sequence joins TRBV2 and TRBJ2-2, with D tentatively TRBD1 (5 bases). Sequencing was done on a sample of CD4+ T cells from PBMCs. CDR3 sequence (DNA): TGTGCCATCGAAGTTCCGAAGGGGATTCGAGGCACCAGGGAGCTGTTTTTT. It translates to CAIEVPKGIRGTRELFF.